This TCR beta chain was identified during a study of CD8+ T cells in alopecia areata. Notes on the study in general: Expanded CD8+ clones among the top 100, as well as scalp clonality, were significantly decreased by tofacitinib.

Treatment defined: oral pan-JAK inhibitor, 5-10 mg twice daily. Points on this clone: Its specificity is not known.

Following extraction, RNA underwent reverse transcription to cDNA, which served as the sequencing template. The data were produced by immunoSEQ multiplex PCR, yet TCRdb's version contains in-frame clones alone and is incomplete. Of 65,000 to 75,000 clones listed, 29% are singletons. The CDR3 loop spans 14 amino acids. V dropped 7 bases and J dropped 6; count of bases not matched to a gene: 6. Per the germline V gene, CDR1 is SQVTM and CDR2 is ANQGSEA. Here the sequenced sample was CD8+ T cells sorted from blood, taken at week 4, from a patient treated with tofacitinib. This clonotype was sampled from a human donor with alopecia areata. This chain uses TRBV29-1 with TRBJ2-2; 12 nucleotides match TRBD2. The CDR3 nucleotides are TGCAGCGCCAGACTAGCGGGAGAAGCCGGGGAGCTGTTTTTT. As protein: CSARLAGEAGELFF.